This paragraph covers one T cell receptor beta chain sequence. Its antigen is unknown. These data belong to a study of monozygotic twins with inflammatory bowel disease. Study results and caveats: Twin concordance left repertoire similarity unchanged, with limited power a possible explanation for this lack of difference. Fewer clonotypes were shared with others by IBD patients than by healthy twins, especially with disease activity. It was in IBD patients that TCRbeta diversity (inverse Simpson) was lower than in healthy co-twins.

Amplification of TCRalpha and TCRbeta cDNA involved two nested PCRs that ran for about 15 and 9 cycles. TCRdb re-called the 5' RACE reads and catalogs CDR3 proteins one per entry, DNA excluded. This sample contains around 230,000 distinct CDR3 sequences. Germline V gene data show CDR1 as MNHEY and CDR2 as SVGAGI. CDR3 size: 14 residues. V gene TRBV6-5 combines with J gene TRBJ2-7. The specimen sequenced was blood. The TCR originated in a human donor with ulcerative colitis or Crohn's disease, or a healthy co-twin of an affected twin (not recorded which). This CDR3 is CASSYSGVPYEQYF.